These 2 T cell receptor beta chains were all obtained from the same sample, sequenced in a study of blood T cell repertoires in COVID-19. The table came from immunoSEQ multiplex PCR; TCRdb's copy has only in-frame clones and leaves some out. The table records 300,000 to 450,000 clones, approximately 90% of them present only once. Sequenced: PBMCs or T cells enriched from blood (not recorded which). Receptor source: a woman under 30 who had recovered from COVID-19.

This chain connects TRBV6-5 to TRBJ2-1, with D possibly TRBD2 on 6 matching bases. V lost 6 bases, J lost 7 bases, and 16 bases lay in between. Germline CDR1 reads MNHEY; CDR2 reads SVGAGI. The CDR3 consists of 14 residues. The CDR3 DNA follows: TGTGCCAGCAGAGCCCCCGGGACTCAGAATGAGCAGTTCTTC. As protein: CASRAPGTQNEQFF.

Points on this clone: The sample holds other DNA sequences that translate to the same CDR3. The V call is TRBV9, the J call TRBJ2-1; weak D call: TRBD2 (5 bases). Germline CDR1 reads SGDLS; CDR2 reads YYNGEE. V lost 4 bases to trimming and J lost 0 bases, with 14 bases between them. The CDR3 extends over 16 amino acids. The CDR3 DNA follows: TGTGCCAGCAGCCCCCGAGGGAGTAGCTCCTACAATGAGCAGTTCTTC. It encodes CASSPRGSSSYNEQFF.